This entry lists 26 T cell receptor beta chains sequenced from one sample in a study of Ad26.COV2.S vaccination and SARS-CoV-2 variants. Regarding treatment: some 20 received Ad26.COV2.S at low or high dose, single or two shots; five or six received placebo; per-sample allocation not given. The samples date from day 63 after the first vaccine or placebo injection. Here immunoSEQ multiplex PCR was the method, and the copy in TCRdb shows in-frame clones only, minus some. The sample lists 300,000 to 350,000 clones, roughly 90% occurring once. Here the sequenced sample was peripheral blood, taken in a trial of Ad26.COV2.S vaccine versus placebo. The receptors were sampled from a person between 18 and 65 years old who received the Ad26.COV2.S COVID-19 vaccine or a placebo.

This clone came up a few times. The gene calls are TRBV4-1 and TRBJ2-7; no clear D gene. This CDR3 is 13 amino acids long. V lost 1 base and J 1 base, leaving 5 bases between the germline ends. Looked up from germline, CDR1 is MGHRA and CDR2 is YSYEKL. The CDR3 loop is CASSQADSYEQYF. The CDR3 DNA sequence: TGCGCCAGCAGCCAAGCTGATTCCTACGAGCAGTACTTC.

This chain joins TRBV20-1 and TRBJ1-2; D not resolved. CDR1 is DFQATT and CDR2 is SNEGSKA in the germline V gene (reference sequence). The CDR3 sequence is 12 residues long. V was cut by 3 bases and J by 8 bases, with 13 bases left in between. The CDR3, as DNA: TGCAGTGCTAGTAGTGGGGTAGAGGGCTACACCTTC. This translates into CSASSGVEGYTF.

This rearrangement joins TRBV19 to TRBJ1-5, with D uncertain. V was trimmed by 7 bases and J by 4 bases, leaving 14 bases between them. CDR3 length: 14 residues. Germline CDR1 and CDR2: LNHDA and SQIVND (reference sequence). The CDR3 DNA sequence: TGTGCCAGTACATTTCGGGTGGAAAATCAGCCCCAGCATTTT. Amino acids: CASTFRVENQPQHF.

This chain connects TRBV13 to TRBJ1-1; possibly TRBD1 for D (5 bases). Trimming removed 4 bases from V and 2 bases from J, with 8 bases in between. The CDR3 is 13 residues long. Germline assignment: CDR1 PRHDT and CDR2 FYEKMQ (reference sequence). CDR3 amino acids: CASSYRLNTEAFF. CDR3 nucleotide sequence: TGTGCCAGCAGCTACAGGTTAAACACTGAAGCTTTCTTT.

V and J are TRBV18 and TRBJ1-1; D not resolved. The CDR3 covers 14 residues. Trimming removed 2 bases from V and 6 bases from J, with 13 bases in between. CDR1 is KGHSH and CDR2 is LQKENI in the germline V gene. The CDR3 protein is CASSPGVKVAEAFF. The CDR3 DNA sequence: TGTGCCAGCTCACCAGGGGTAAAGGTTGCTGAAGCTTTCTTT.

CDR3 coding DNA: TGTGCCAGTAGTATAGTTGTTGGGCAGGGGTTTGGCTACACCTTC. Protein product: CASSIVVGQGFGYTF. This chain connects TRBV19 to TRBJ1-2; a possible D gene is TRBD1 (6 bases). Germline CDR1 reads LNHDA; CDR2 reads SQIVND (reference sequence). V lost 1 base to trimming and J lost 7 bases, with 16 bases between them. The CDR3 totals 15 residues.

The V call is TRBV10-2, the J call TRBJ1-3; D uncertain. Trimming took off 3 bases at V and 0 bases at J, with 15 bases between the two ends. Per germline, CDR1 WSHSY and CDR2 SAAADI. This CDR3 spans 17 amino acids. For the CDR3, the DNA is TGCGCCAGCAGTGAAAGCGGCGTACTCTACTCTGGAAACACCATATATTTT. Translating gives CASSESGVLYSGNTIYF.

This chain links TRBV7-9 with TRBJ1-3; D gene uncertain. The CDR3 consists of 12 residues. Trimming took 0 bases from V and 3 from J, leaving 0 bases between them. In germline, CDR1 is SEHNR, CDR2 FQNEAQ (reference sequence). Here the CDR3 reads CASSLAGNTIYF. Written as DNA, the CDR3 is TGTGCCAGCAGCTTAGCTGGAAACACCATATATTTT. The variable domain in full, completed from reference TRBV7-9 and TRBJ1-3, reads DTGVSQNPRHKITKRGQNVTFRCDPISEHNRLYWYRQTLGQGPEFLTYFQNEAQLEKSRLLSDRFSAERPKGSFSTLEIQRTEQGDSAMYLCASSLAGNTIYFGEGSWLTVV.

The CDR3 sequence: CASSSYRLAQETQYF. CDR3 DNA sequence: TGTGCCAGCAGCTCATACCGACTAGCCCAAGAGACCCAGTACTTC. J is TRBJ2-5 and V is TRBV5-8; TRBD2 agrees at 7 bases. Germline CDR1 and CDR2: SGHTS and YDEGEE. The ends lost 3 bases at V and 1 base at J; junction bases unmatched: 6. This CDR3 region has 15 residues.

This chain links TRBV28 with TRBJ2-3, with 8 nucleotides matching TRBD2. This CDR3 is 15 amino acids long. Germline V gene data show CDR1 as MDHEN and CDR2 as SYDVKM. Losses at the gene ends were 7 bases for V and 0 bases for J; bases not matched to a gene: 6. CDR3 bases: TGTGCCAGCAAGGTCCGGGAGGGAAGCACAGATACGCAGTATTTT. It translates to CASKVREGSTDTQYF. The whole variable domain, filled in from reference TRBV28 and TRBJ2-3, reads DVKVTQSSRYLVKRTGEKVFLECVQDMDHENMFWYRQDPGLGLRLIYFSYDVKMKEKGDIPEGYSVSREKKERFSLILESASTNQTSMYLCASKVREGSTDTQYFGPGTRLTVL.

V is TRBV2 and J is TRBJ2-4, with unresolved D. Deletions cut 4 bases from V and 1 base from J, with 11 bases between. CDR1 and CDR2 (germline): SNHLY, FYNNEI. The CDR3 has 15 amino acids. The CDR3 here is CASSVGGLAKNIQYF. The DNA for the CDR3 is TGTGCCAGCAGTGTAGGTGGGTTGGCCAAAAACATTCAGTACTTC.

CDR3 sequence: CASSLSWDGGIGELFF. For the CDR3, the DNA is TGTGCCAGCAGCTTAAGTTGGGACGGTGGGATCGGGGAGCTGTTTTTT. The V and J genes are TRBV7-8 and TRBJ2-2, with D possibly being TRBD1 or TRBD2 (5 bases each). Trimming cost V 2 bases and J 7 bases, with 17 bases left between them. This CDR3 spans 16 amino acids. Germline V CDR1 and CDR2: SGHVS, FQNEAQ.

The J gene is TRBJ2-7, the V gene TRBV7-8; TRBD2 might be the D (6 bases). V was clipped by 3 bases and J by 2 bases, with 14 bases between them. Germline V CDR1 and CDR2: SGHVS, FQNEAQ. The CDR3 has 15 amino acids. In DNA, the CDR3 is TGTGCCAGCAGCTTTCGCGGTGGGGGGACCTACGAGCAGTACTTC. Translated: CASSFRGGGTYEQYF.

The CDR3 nucleotides read TGTGCCAGCAGTCGGACTCGCTCCTACGAGCAGTACTTC. This codes for CASSRTRSYEQYF. The genes are TRBV27 and TRBJ2-7; D is possibly TRBD2 (5 bases). Deletions cut 5 bases from V and 0 bases from J, with 8 bases between. CDR3 length equals 13 residues. Germline CDR1 MNHEY, CDR2 SMNVEV (reference sequence).

The J gene is TRBJ1-5, the V gene TRBV3-1 (or the pseudogene TRBV3-2); 7 bases align to TRBD1. There are 16 residues in the CDR3. The trim removed 0 bases at V and 11 bases at J, leaving 13 bases unmatched. CDR1 LGHDT and CDR2 YNNKEL come from the germline V gene (reference sequence). Here the CDR3 DNA reads TGTGCCAGCAGCCAAGATGGTGAGACAGGGAATTCGGCCCAGCATTTT. It is translated as CASSQDGETGNSAQHF.

This chain links TRBV5-1 with TRBJ2-7; D perhaps matches TRBD1 (5 bases). Deletions cut 4 bases from V and 4 bases from J, with 12 bases between. The CDR3 is 13 amino acids. The germline gives CDR1 SGHRS, CDR2 YFSETQ. The CDR3 bases are TGCGCCAGCAGCCTGGACAACCAATACGAGCAGTACTTC. As protein: CASSLDNQYEQYF.

This clone was counted a single time. The chain uses TRBV5-1 and TRBJ2-5; D unresolved. Germline-derived CDR1 and CDR2 are SGHRS and YFSETQ. V lost 0 bases to trimming and J lost 2 bases, with 8 bases between them. This CDR3 is built from 14 residues. CDR3 region: CASSLDIAQETQYF. The CDR3 region has the DNA TGCGCCAGCAGCTTGGATATCGCTCAAGAGACCCAGTACTTC.

The V call is TRBV4-2, the J call TRBJ1-4; the D is unclear. Trimming cost V 0 bases and J 0 bases, with 11 bases left between them. Germline loops: CDR1 LGHNA, CDR2 YNFKEQ. The CDR3 is made up of 17 amino acids. The CDR3 DNA reads TGTGCCAGCAGCCAAGATATGGGGTCCACAACTAATGAAAAACTGTTTTTT. This encodes CASSQDMGSTTNEKLFF.

With regard to this clone: The same CDR3 arises from other DNA sequences in this sample as well. This chain links TRBV6-6 with TRBJ2-6, with D hard to call. This CDR3 comprises 16 residues. V was pared by 0 bases and J by 2 bases, with 8 bases between. The germline V gene has CDR1 MNHNY and CDR2 SVGAGI (reference sequence). The CDR3 sequence is CASSYSGRTGANVLTF. Written as DNA, the CDR3 is TGTGCCAGCAGTTACTCTGGTCGAACTGGGGCCAACGTCCTGACTTTC.

The chain is built from TRBV12-5 and TRBJ2-7, with D uncertain. The germline V gene has CDR1 LGHNT and CDR2 FRNRAP. V was shortened by 4 bases and J by 2 bases, with 6 bases between the two germline ends. This CDR3 contains 12 residues. For the CDR3, the DNA is TGTGCTAGTGGTTCGTCAACCTACGAGCAGTACTTC. Translated, it gives CASGSSTYEQYF.

This clone has at least ten counts. The CDR3 DNA reads TGTGCCAGCAGTTCCCTAGCGGGCCCCTCCTACAATGAGCAGTTCTTC. Protein: CASSSLAGPSYNEQFF. The V call is TRBV27, the J call TRBJ2-1; 8 bases fit TRBD2. This CDR3 is 16 amino acids long. The V segment lost 4 bases and the J segment 0 bases; nucleotides outside the gene matches: 5. Germline V gives CDR1 MNHEY, CDR2 SMNVEV (reference sequence).

The V call is TRBV7-2, the J call TRBJ1-1, with 10 positions matching TRBD1. The germline V gene encodes CDR1 SGHTA and CDR2 FQGNSA. This CDR3 is 16 amino acids long. V lost 2 bases to trimming and J lost 3 bases; unmatched junction nucleotides: 6. In DNA, the CDR3 is TGTGCCAGCAGCTTAAAGGGACAGGGGAGGGACACTGAAGCTTTCTTT. Its translation is CASSLKGQGRDTEAFF. The full variable domain, its missing parts supplied by reference TRBV7-2 and TRBJ1-1, is GAGVSQSPSNKVTEKGKDVELRCDPISGHTALYWYRQSLGQGLEFLIYFQGNSAPDKSGLPSDRFSAERTGGSVSTLTIQRTQQEDSAVYLCASSLKGQGRDTEAFFGQGTRLTVV.

The rearrangement joins TRBV3-1 (or the pseudogene TRBV3-2) to TRBJ1-2; no firm D call. The germline V gene has CDR1 LGHDT and CDR2 YNNKEL (reference sequence). V shed 1 base and J shed 4 bases, with 13 bases lying between them. The CDR3 is made up of 15 amino acids. DNA for the CDR3: TGTGCCAGCAGCCAAGTAATCAAGAAGGGCTATGGCTACACCTTC. Its protein product is CASSQVIKKGYGYTF.

This chain uses TRBV3-1 (or the pseudogene TRBV3-2) with TRBJ1-5, with a tentative D call TRBD1 (6 bases). The CDR3 is 13 residues long. Trimming shortened V by 1 base and J by 6 bases, and 7 bases separated the two germline ends. CDR1 is LGHDT, CDR2 YNNKEL, per germline (reference sequence). This CDR3 is CASSQVRGQPQHF. In DNA form, the CDR3 reads TGTGCCAGCAGCCAAGTCAGGGGTCAGCCCCAGCATTTT.

The chain carries TRBV20-1 and TRBJ1-5; D is uncertain. Germline values: CDR1 DFQATT, CDR2 SNEGSKA (reference sequence). The V and J ends lost 3 bases and 2 bases respectively, with 14 bases between them. The CDR3 is 15 amino acids. CDR3 bases: TGCAGTGCTAGTGTATCGAAGGGCGGCAATCAGCCCCAGCATTTT. This gives the protein CSASVSKGGNQPQHF.

The V and J genes are TRBV19 and TRBJ2-5, with D unclear. Germline-derived CDR1 and CDR2 are LNHDA and SQIVND (reference sequence). The germline V and J ends were trimmed by 1 base and 2 bases, with 8 bases remaining between them. The CDR3 runs 14 residues. The CDR3 DNA follows: TGTGCCAGTAGTATAGGAACGGAGCAAGAGACCCAGTACTTC. Encoded protein: CASSIGTEQETQYF.